This T cell receptor (beta chain) was profiled in a study of T cells after yellow fever vaccination. UMIs and a universal primer site were added when TCR cDNA was made by 5'RACE template switching. TCRdb independently ran MiXCR on the 5' RACE reads; one entry per CDR3 protein. The data show some 320,000 distinct CDR3 sequences, with 8.7% seen just once and more than 15% held by the top ten. Germline V gene lookup returns CDR1 MNHNS and CDR2 SASEGT. This CDR3 comprises 16 residues. Trimming removed 6 bases from V and 4 bases from J; junction bases left unmatched: 10. Specimen: PBMCs, collected on the day of the first yellow fever vaccination. The J gene is TRBJ2-5, the V gene TRBV6-1; 11 positions agree with TRBD2. This TCR was sampled from a man in his late teens or twenties who received the YFV17D yellow fever vaccine. The CDR3 reads CASSTRTSGGSETQYF. The CDR3 nucleotides read TGTGCCAGCAGCACCCGTACTAGCGGGGGTTCAGAGACCCAGTACTTC.